The T cell receptor beta chain under discussion was sequenced for a study of T cells in Graves' hyperthyroidism and ophthalmopathy. Study results and caveats: Clonotypes that were expanded in thyroid above 0.001 mostly appeared in blood too. The model forecast ophthalmopathy, anticipating it by a median roughly 6.5 months before onset.

Researchers amplified the TCR beta CDR3 regions from RNA transcripts. First-round RT-PCR of the TCR CDR3 relied on the HTBI primer set. TCRdb reanalysed the multiplex PCR reads using MiXCR and keeps one entry per CDR3 protein. The profile covers around 290,000 distinct CDR3 sequences, with about a sixth appearing a single time and over 45% taken by the ten largest. Trimming removed 5 bases at V and 4 bases at J, with 19 bases between. The length of the CDR3 is 16 residues. CDR1 and CDR2 (germline): SGHVS, FQNEAQ. As for this clonotype: Its antigen is not identified.

Diagnosing involved the use of clinical symptoms, serum thyroxine and TRAb, thyroid ultrasound and orbital computed tomography. This receptor was obtained from a woman aged 60 to 75 with Graves' ophthalmopathy. The sequenced material came from blood. The chain has TRBV7-8 and TRBJ2-3; either TRBD1 or TRBD2 may fit D (5 bases each). This CDR3 is CASSPPTGASPDTQYF. The CDR3 bases are TGTGCCAGCAGCCCCCCAACCGGGGCCAGTCCAGATACGCAGTATTTT.